What follows are 31 T cell receptor beta chains derived from one specimen sequenced in a study of human T cells and chemical hapten exposure. TCRdb reprocessed the RACE reads with MiXCR, giving one entry per CDR3 protein. Of around 250,000 distinct CDR3 sequences in the sample, approximately 8.6% were seen once. Regarding time point: pre-sensitization, week 0. Specified treatment: therapeutic diphenylcyclopropenone sensitization with weekly scalp DPC. Material: whole blood, obtained in connection with sensitization to the hapten diphenylcyclopropenone (DPC). These receptors were obtained from a woman in her thirties or forties with alopecia areata. Some clones in this sample may be carry-over from other donors' samples.

The chain links TRBV5-1 to TRBJ2-7; D gene unclear. This CDR3 is 16 amino acids long. The ends were cut back, 0 bases at V and 5 bases at J, with 18 bases in the middle. Germline CDR1 is SGHRS and CDR2 is YFSETQ. The chain's CDR3 is CASSLGPRTLRHEQYF. The CDR3 bases are TGCGCCAGCAGCTTGGGTCCAAGGACCCTTAGACACGAGCAGTACTTC.

This clonotype was counted ten times or more. The chain couples TRBV4-3 to TRBJ2-1; TRBD2 aligns across 10 bases. V shed 0 bases, J shed 5 bases, and the junction held 13 bases outside the gene matches. The CDR3 has 19 amino acids. Per the germline V gene, CDR1 is LGHNA and CDR2 is YSLEER. The CDR3 loop reads CASSQDSWLAGDGNNEQFF. The CDR3 nucleotides read TGCGCCAGCAGCCAAGATTCGTGGCTAGCGGGAGACGGAAACAATGAGCAGTTCTTC.

The chain combines TRBV2 with TRBJ2-2, with a tentative D call TRBD2 (5 bases). CDR3 length: 14 residues. Germline V gives CDR1 SNHLY, CDR2 FYNNEI. Between the trimmed V and J ends, which lost 6 bases and 0 bases, there was a span of 8 bases. This chain's CDR3 is CASSAGSNTGELFF. CDR3 DNA sequence: TGTGCCAGCAGCGCGGGCTCGAACACCGGGGAGCTGTTTTTT.

The rearrangement uses TRBV6-5 and TRBJ1-5; a weak D match, TRBD1 (6 bases). Germline assignment: CDR1 MNHEY and CDR2 SVGAGI. The CDR3 is made up of 13 amino acids. Trimming cost V 8 bases and J 7 bases, with 15 bases left between them. The CDR3 loop reads CASSTGERQPQHF. CDR3 sequence (DNA): TGTGCCAGCTCGACAGGAGAGAGGCAGCCCCAGCATTTT.

The chain recombines TRBV5-1 with TRBJ1-1; D is unclear. The CDR3 is 13 residues long. The germline V and J ends were trimmed by 3 bases and 0 bases, with 6 bases remaining between them. Germline V gene lookup returns CDR1 SGHRS and CDR2 YFSETQ. CDR3 amino acids: CASSSPVNTEAFF. The DNA for the CDR3 is TGCGCCAGCAGCTCCCCCGTGAACACTGAAGCTTTCTTT.

This clonotype was seen more than once but under ten times. This rearrangement joins TRBV3-1 to TRBJ2-4; the D is unclear. Per germline, CDR1 LGHDT and CDR2 YNNKEL (reference sequence). Between the trimmed V and J ends, which lost 0 bases and 1 base, there was a span of 7 bases. This CDR3 contains 15 residues. This chain's CDR3 is CASSQEFRAKNIQYF. The CDR3 DNA sequence: TGTGCCAGCAGCCAAGAATTCAGGGCCAAAAACATTCAGTACTTC.

The table lists this clonotype with a few counts. The chain recombines TRBV19 with TRBJ1-5; D unclear. The CDR3 covers 13 residues. The V end was cut by 5 bases, the J end by 6 bases, with 11 bases between. Germline values: CDR1 LNHDA, CDR2 SQIVND (reference sequence). DNA of the CDR3: TGTGCCAGTAGTCGACTGGGAGCTCAGCCCCAGCATTTT. It yields the protein CASSRLGAQPQHF.

A few counts support this clonotype. V usage is TRBV11-2 and J usage is TRBJ2-3, with TRBD2 identical over 9 bases. Germline assignment: CDR1 SGHAT and CDR2 FQNNGV. The CDR3 covers 17 residues. The trim removed 4 bases at V and 2 bases at J, leaving 10 bases unmatched. The CDR3 reads CASSSELAGPVTDTQYF. The CDR3 DNA follows: TGTGCCAGCAGCTCAGAGCTAGCGGGGCCGGTCACAGATACGCAGTATTTT.

The chain is built from TRBV28 and TRBJ2-3; the D is unclear. This CDR3 has 14 residues. CDR1 and CDR2 from the germline V gene are MDHEN and SYDVKM. V dropped 6 bases and J dropped 1 base, with 11 bases sitting between them. The CDR3 here is CASRQVLGTDTQYF. The DNA for the CDR3 is TGTGCCAGCAGGCAGGTATTGGGCACAGATACGCAGTATTTT.

The V gene is TRBV7-2, the J gene TRBJ2-2, with 8 bases fitting TRBD2. The germline gives CDR1 SGHTA, CDR2 FQGNSA. V gave up 3 bases and J gave up 9 bases; unmatched junction bases: 9. The CDR3 totals 15 residues. CDR3 amino acids: CASSFKAGALWELFF. The DNA of the CDR3 is TGTGCCAGCAGCTTCAAAGCGGGAGCGCTTTGGGAGCTGTTTTTT.

The CDR3: CASSEGTYSGNTIYF. DNA of the CDR3: TGTGCCAGCAGTGAAGGTACTTACTCTGGAAACACCATATATTTT. This rearrangement joins TRBV25-1 to TRBJ1-3; D not resolved. Trimming removed 2 bases at V and 0 bases at J, with 8 bases between. The germline gives CDR1 MGHDK, CDR2 SYGVNS. The CDR3 spans 15 residues.

The genes are TRBV29-1 and TRBJ1-5; D uncertain. The germline V and J ends were trimmed by 4 bases and 3 bases, with 7 bases remaining between them. CDR3 length: 12 amino acids. Germline V gene lookup returns CDR1 SQVTM and CDR2 ANQGSEA. In nucleotides, the CDR3 is TGCAGCGTTGGGGCGGCCAATCAGCCCCAGCATTTT. It translates to CSVGAANQPQHF.

This clonotype was seen a handful of times. This chain uses TRBV4-2 with TRBJ1-3; 10 bases fit TRBD1. The length of the CDR3 is 18 residues. V lost 0 bases to trimming and J lost 0 bases; unmatched junction nucleotides: 5. Germline-derived CDR1 and CDR2 are LGHNA and YNFKEQ. CDR3 residues: CASSQDLTGGFSGNTIYF. CDR3 nucleotide sequence: TGTGCCAGCAGCCAAGATCTGACAGGGGGCTTCTCTGGAAACACCATATATTTT.

The V gene is TRBV20-1, the J gene TRBJ2-7, with TRBD1 matching over 8 bases. Per germline, CDR1 DFQATT and CDR2 SNEGSKA (reference sequence). V lost 3 bases, J lost 2 bases, and 9 bases stayed unmatched. CDR3 length equals 15 residues. CDR3 protein: CSARDAGQATYEQYF. CDR3 DNA sequence: TGCAGTGCTAGGGACGCGGGACAGGCGACCTACGAGCAGTACTTC.

The chain carries TRBV5-1 and TRBJ2-7, with 8 bases identical to TRBD1. Losses at the gene ends were 2 bases for V and 4 bases for J; bases not matched to a gene: 8. The CDR3 totals 15 residues. Germline CDR1 is SGHRS and CDR2 is YFSETQ. The CDR3 loop reads CASSFNTQGAYEQYF. CDR3 DNA: TGCGCCAGCAGCTTCAACACGCAGGGGGCTTACGAGCAGTACTTC.

In DNA, the CDR3 is TGCGCCAGCAGCCAAGGGTCGCAGCGGAGAACCACAGATACGCAGTATTTT. The encoded protein is CASSQGSQRRTTDTQYF. The V call is TRBV4-1, the J call TRBJ2-3, with D possibly matching TRBD2 (5 bases). The CDR3 totals 17 residues. Germline loops: CDR1 MGHRA, CDR2 YSYEKL. Trimming removed 1 base from V and 2 bases from J, with 16 bases in between.

This clonotype was counted ten times or more. This CDR3 is CAISEPGLADLQETQYF. The CDR3 coding sequence is TGTGCCATCAGTGAGCCGGGACTAGCGGATCTTCAAGAGACCCAGTACTTC. The gene calls are TRBV10-3 and TRBJ2-5; 11 bases line up with TRBD2. V dropped 2 bases and J dropped 2; count of bases not matched to a gene: 7. The germline V gene encodes CDR1 ENHRY and CDR2 SYGVKD. There are 17 residues in the CDR3.

This clonotype was seen only a few times. This rearrangement joins TRBV25-1 to TRBJ2-3, with 7 bases that match TRBD2. The CDR3 loop spans 15 amino acids. Germline V CDR1 and CDR2: MGHDK, SYGVNS. With V trimmed by 8 bases and J by 1 base, 9 bases remained unmatched. The CDR3 protein is CASSTGGGGTDTQYF. CDR3 coding DNA: TGTGCCAGCTCCACGGGCGGGGGAGGCACAGATACGCAGTATTTT.

This clonotype was detected many times. The rearrangement uses TRBV5-6 and TRBJ1-5; D may be TRBD1 (5 bases). The CDR3 is 13 residues long. CDR1 is SGHDT, CDR2 YYEEEE, per germline. V lost 4 bases, J lost 4 bases, and 9 bases lay in between. The CDR3 sequence: CASSRRGNQPQHF. The CDR3 coding sequence is TGTGCCAGCAGCAGACGGGGGAATCAGCCCCAGCATTTT.

This sequence joins TRBV9 and TRBJ2-2; no definite D call. The CDR3 covers 16 residues. The V and J ends lost 0 bases and 1 base respectively, with 10 bases between them. CDR1 is SGDLS and CDR2 is YYNGEE in the germline V gene. As DNA, the CDR3 is TGTGCCAGCAGCGTAGCCAGTCACAGGAACACCGGGGAGCTGTTTTTT. It translates to CASSVASHRNTGELFF. Looking up the rest from reference TRBV9 and TRBJ2-2 gives the full variable domain: DSGVTQTPKHLITATGQRVTLRCSPRSGDLSVYWYQQSLDQGLQFLIQYYNGEERAKGNILERFSAQQFPDLHSELNLSSLELGDSALYFCASSVASHRNTGELFFGEGSRLTVL.

This clonotype appeared many times. The J gene is TRBJ2-7, the V gene TRBV28; 10 bases are shared with TRBD1. V gave up 3 bases and J gave up 0 bases; unmatched junction bases: 5. The CDR3 totals 16 residues. Germline V gives CDR1 MDHEN, CDR2 SYDVKM. CDR3 residues: CASSFLGQGFSYEQYF. The CDR3 DNA reads TGTGCCAGCAGTTTCCTGGGACAGGGGTTCTCCTACGAGCAGTACTTC.

The chain joins TRBV20-1 to TRBJ2-3, with D possibly called TRBD1 or TRBD2 (5 bases each). From germline, CDR1 is DFQATT and CDR2 SNEGSKA (reference sequence). This CDR3 region has 15 residues. Trimming shortened V by 3 bases and J by 0 bases, and 13 bases separated the two germline ends. The CDR3 bases are TGCAGTGCTAGTTCTTTCGAGGGGAGCACAGATACGCAGTATTTT. Translation gives CSASSFEGSTDTQYF.

The CDR3 coding sequence is TGCGCCAGCAGCTTGGTCGGGGCGGGCACTGAAGCTTTCTTT. Translation: CASSLVGAGTEAFF. This chain links TRBV5-1 with TRBJ1-1, with D perhaps matching TRBD1 (5 bases). This CDR3 spans 14 amino acids. Germline CDR1 is SGHRS and CDR2 is YFSETQ. V was shortened by 0 bases and J by 4 bases, with 10 bases between the two germline ends.

The chain has TRBV5-1 and TRBJ2-7; 13 bases align to TRBD2. Germline V CDR1 and CDR2: SGHRS, YFSETQ. This CDR3 contains 17 residues. Trimming took 3 bases from V and 6 from J; bases not matched to a gene: 12. CDR3 coding DNA: TGCGCCAGCAGCTCAGGACTAGCGGGAGCGTATGTGGTCGAGCAGTACTTC. This sequence encodes CASSSGLAGAYVVEQYF.

This clonotype was seen only once. Since a much larger clone is just one base distant, this may be a read error. The chain combines TRBV3-1 with TRBJ1-1, with no clear D. The germline V and J ends were trimmed by 3 bases and 8 bases, with 7 bases remaining between them. Germline CDR1 is LGHDT and CDR2 is YNNKEL (reference sequence). The CDR3 loop spans 11 amino acids. CDR3 residues: CASSHGREAFF. DNA for the CDR3: TGTGCCAGCAGCCACGGTAGGGAAGCTTTCTTT.

The chain recombines TRBV7-3 with TRBJ1-1; no clear D. The ends were cut back, 5 bases at V and 4 bases at J, with 14 bases in the middle. This CDR3 is 14 amino acids long. The germline V gene has CDR1 SGHTA and CDR2 FQGTGA. The CDR3 region is CASSQFSGSTEAFF. For the CDR3, the DNA is TGTGCCAGCAGCCAATTCAGTGGGAGCACTGAAGCTTTCTTT.

The chain carries TRBV12-3 or TRBV12-4 and TRBJ2-2; D is ambiguous. Trimming left V 6 bases short and J 4 bases short, with 12 bases between. The CDR3 loop spans 14 amino acids. The CDR3 DNA follows: TGTGCCAGCAGGACGGGCGGCGGCACCGGGGAGCTGTTTTTT. Amino acids: CASRTGGGTGELFF.

This clonotype was found a few times. This chain connects TRBV20-1 to TRBJ2-3, with D hard to call. V was clipped by 1 base and J by 0 bases, with 5 bases between them. The CDR3 has 13 residues. Germline loops: CDR1 DFQATT, CDR2 SNEGSKA (reference sequence). CDR3 sequence (DNA): TGCAGTGCTAGAGTCCTTAGCACAGATACGCAGTATTTT. Translating gives CSARVLSTDTQYF.

The chain carries TRBV2 and TRBJ2-3, with TRBD1 matching over 9 bases. CDR1 and CDR2 from the germline V gene are SNHLY and FYNNEI. The CDR3 contains 16 residues. Trimming removed 4 bases from V and 3 bases from J; junction bases left unmatched: 8. As DNA, the CDR3 is TGTGCCAGCAGTGCGACCGGGACAGGGAGTACAGATACGCAGTATTTT. It specifies CASSATGTGSTDTQYF.

This clonotype was seen repeatedly, ten times or more. This chain connects TRBV29-1 to TRBJ1-6; possibly TRBD1 for D (5 bases). This CDR3 has 14 residues. Germline V gives CDR1 SQVTM, CDR2 ANQGSEA. V was pared by 4 bases and J by 6 bases, with 13 bases between. CDR3 sequence reads: CSVAVEGSNSPLHF. For the CDR3, the DNA is TGCAGCGTTGCCGTTGAGGGGAGTAATTCACCCCTCCACTTT.

V and J are TRBV11-2 and TRBJ1-2; D is ambiguous. V lost 5 bases to trimming and J lost 1 base, with 8 bases between them. CDR1 SGHAT and CDR2 FQNNGV come from the germline V gene. The CDR3 extends over 13 amino acids. CDR3 loop: CASSPSDNYGYTF. In nucleotides, the CDR3 is TGTGCCAGCAGCCCCTCAGATAACTATGGCTACACCTTC.